Shown below are 10 T cell receptor beta chains from a single sample sequenced in a study of OX40 agonist ivuxolimab in advanced cancers. Assay: immunoSEQ multiplex PCR; the TCRdb copy retains only in-frame clones and omits some. The sample records around 100,000 clones, roughly 89% being singletons. Specimen: CD4+ or CD8+ T cells sorted from blood, collected in a trial of the OX40 agonist ivuxolimab. Source of these receptors: an adult with an advanced solid tumor such as melanoma, head and neck, liver or kidney cancer.

This clone occurred a few times. This chain joins TRBV18 and TRBJ1-6; 8 nucleotides line up with TRBD1. The germline V gene has CDR1 KGHSH and CDR2 LQKENI. V gave up 0 bases and J gave up 9 bases; unmatched junction bases: 10. This CDR3 is built from 17 residues. CDR3 bases: TGTGCCAGCTCACCACCAAACCGACAGGGGATAGGTTCACCCCTCCACTTT. This gives the protein CASSPPNRQGIGSPLHF.

On this clone itself: The sample holds other DNA sequences that translate to the same CDR3. The chain carries TRBV7-2 and TRBJ2-7, with a tentative D call TRBD1 (6 bases). CDR3 length equals 14 residues. CDR1 is SGHTA and CDR2 is FQGNSA in the germline V gene. The V end lost 6 bases, the J end lost 1 base, and 13 bases lay between the germline ends. The CDR3 sequence: CASSRAGASYEQYF. DNA for the CDR3: TGTGCCAGCAGTAGGGCAGGGGCATCCTACGAGCAGTACTTC.

The chain carries TRBV6-5 and TRBJ1-3, with 8 positions matching TRBD1. Germline assignment: CDR1 MNHEY and CDR2 SVGAGI. The CDR3 runs 16 residues. The V and J ends lost 2 bases and 4 bases, in that order; junction bases with no gene match: 7. In nucleotides, the CDR3 is TGTGCCAGCAGTTACCCGGAACAGGGGGTGGGAAACACCATATATTTT. This encodes CASSYPEQGVGNTIYF.

Concerning this clone itself: This specimen includes other DNA sequences encoding the same CDR3. The chain carries TRBV2 and TRBJ2-3; 9 bases agree with TRBD1. V lost 5 bases and J lost 4; bases outside the gene matches: 4. The germline gives CDR1 SNHLY, CDR2 FYNNEI. This CDR3 has 14 amino acids. The CDR3: CASSRDRAPDTQYF. In nucleotides, the CDR3 is TGTGCCAGCAGTCGGGACAGGGCTCCAGATACGCAGTATTTT.

J is TRBJ2-7 and V is TRBV29-1, with 7 bases fitting TRBD1. Germline trimming cut 7 bases from V and 7 bases from J; bases unmatched to any gene: 10. The CDR3 is 12 residues long. Germline V lookup: CDR1 SQVTM, CDR2 ANQGSEA. CDR3 sequence reads: CSAHGQAGEQYF. The CDR3 DNA is TGCAGCGCCCACGGACAGGCCGGGGAGCAGTACTTC.

Only one count was recorded for this clone. V usage is TRBV7-3 and J usage is TRBJ2-2, with 11 nucleotides matching TRBD1. This CDR3 contains 16 residues. V was clipped by 5 bases and J by 0 bases; unmatched bases: 2. CDR1 and CDR2 (germline): SGHTA, FQGTGA. The CDR3 sequence is CASSPGQGANTGELFF. CDR3 DNA: TGTGCCAGCAGCCCGGGACAGGGGGCGAACACCGGGGAGCTGTTTTTT.

This clone was seen just once. V usage is TRBV27 and J usage is TRBJ2-1; the match to TRBD2 covers 11 bases. CDR1 MNHEY and CDR2 SMNVEV come from the germline V gene (reference sequence). V trimming: 6 bases; J trimming: 7 bases; junction bases outside the gene matches: 2. The CDR3 is made up of 13 amino acids. CDR3 in amino acids: CASRLAGGNEQFF. CDR3 in DNA: TGTGCCAGCAGATTAGCGGGGGGGAATGAGCAGTTCTTC.

This clone was found a few times. The chain combines TRBV18 with TRBJ1-1; no definite D call. The CDR3 is 15 amino acids. Germline CDR1 is KGHSH and CDR2 is LQKENI. The germline V and J ends were trimmed by 0 bases and 3 bases, with 11 bases remaining between them. The chain's CDR3 is CASSPPEGVHTEAFF. For the CDR3, the DNA is TGTGCCAGCTCACCACCGGAGGGAGTGCACACTGAAGCTTTCTTT.

CDR3 nucleotides: TGTGCCACCAGCTCAAGGACAGGGCAGGAGACCCAGTACTTC. It yields the protein CATSSRTGQETQYF. The rearrangement uses TRBV15 and TRBJ2-5, with TRBD1 identical over 8 bases. The germline V gene has CDR1 LNHNV and CDR2 YYDKDF (reference sequence). Losses at the gene ends were 5 bases for V and 5 bases for J; bases not matched to a gene: 7. The CDR3 is 14 residues long.

The table lists this clone with a few counts. This rearrangement joins TRBV7-2 to TRBJ2-3; TRBD2 matches 7 bases. The CDR3 has 16 amino acids. Germline V gives CDR1 SGHTA, CDR2 FQGNSA. V gave up 5 bases and J gave up 5 bases; unmatched junction bases: 13. CDR3 in amino acids: CASSPSWGRGRDTQYF. Here the CDR3 DNA reads TGTGCCAGCAGCCCGAGTTGGGGGAGGGGCAGAGATACGCAGTATTTT.